These 15 T cell receptor beta chains originate from one sample sequenced in a study of CD8 T cells in ankylosing spondylitis. The study, taken as a whole, reports: About 8 highly homologous variants made up a TCR beta motif, and this motif appeared characteristic of ankylosing spondylitis blood.

TCRdb re-called the 5' RACE reads through MiXCR, storing one row per CDR3 protein. Of around 770,000 distinct CDR3 sequences in the sample, around 19% were seen once. These TCRs are of unknown antigen specificity. The material sequenced was blood, either unsorted or a sorted T cell fraction (not recorded which). The receptors were gathered from a male donor with ankylosing spondylitis.

This clonotype was seen more than once but under ten times. The V gene is TRBV29-1, the J gene TRBJ2-7; tentatively, D is TRBD1 (6 bases). In germline, CDR1 is SQVTM, CDR2 ANQGSEA. CDR3 length: 12 residues. V was clipped by 3 bases and J by 2 bases, with 8 bases between them. The CDR3 nucleotides read TGCAGCGTTGAGCAGGGGCCCTACGAGCAGTACTTC. This sequence encodes CSVEQGPYEQYF.

Only a few counts were recorded for this clonotype. CDR3 protein: CASSRLAGGVYNEQFF. CDR3 nucleotides: TGTGCCAGCAGTCGACTAGCGGGAGGGGTCTACAATGAGCAGTTCTTC. The genes are TRBV6-2 or TRBV6-3 and TRBJ2-1, with TRBD2 matching over 14 bases. With V trimmed by 5 bases and J by 3 bases, 3 bases remained unmatched. The CDR3 is 16 amino acids. Germline V lookup: CDR1 MNHEY, CDR2 SVGEGT.

Concerning this clonotype itself: A much larger clone differs by one base, so this may be a read error. The V and J genes are TRBV12-3 or TRBV12-4 and TRBJ2-7, with D uncertain. The CDR3 contains 11 residues. The V gene lost 6 bases and the J gene lost 6 bases, with 9 bases spanning the gap. This CDR3 is CASSQGFEQYF. The CDR3 DNA follows: TGTGCCAGCAGCCAAGGGTTCGAGCAGTACTTC.

This clonotype showed up just a few times. This chain links TRBV7-2 with TRBJ2-3; 12 nucleotides line up with TRBD2. V gave up 5 bases and J gave up 4 bases; unmatched junction bases: 4. Germline lookup yields CDR1 SGHTA and CDR2 FQGNSA. The CDR3 has 15 residues. CDR3 sequence: CASSRTSGTADTQYF. In DNA form, the CDR3 reads TGTGCCAGCAGCCGGACTAGCGGGACAGCAGATACGCAGTATTTT.

In its sample, this clonotype was seen a few times. The V and J genes are TRBV4-3 and TRBJ2-1; 7 bases fit TRBD2. Losses at the gene ends were 0 bases for V and 7 bases for J; bases not matched to a gene: 18. This CDR3 has 19 residues. Germline-derived CDR1 and CDR2 are LGHNA and YSLEER. CDR3 in amino acids: CASSQEFGLVAAFRNEQFF. CDR3 bases: TGCGCCAGCAGCCAAGAATTCGGACTAGTAGCCGCCTTCAGGAATGAGCAGTTCTTC.

This clonotype was seen a handful of times. The chain's CDR3 is CASSLGVGGSSYNEQFF. CDR3 DNA sequence: TGTGCCAGCAGCTTAGGTGTTGGCGGGAGCTCCTACAATGAGCAGTTCTTC. The chain recombines TRBV13 with TRBJ2-1, with TRBD2 matching 7 bases. J gave up 0 bases and V 0 bases, and 5 bases lay outside the gene matches. The CDR3 is made up of 17 amino acids. Germline-derived CDR1 and CDR2 are PRHDT and FYEKMQ (reference sequence).

V is TRBV7-8 and J is TRBJ2-3; D may be TRBD2 (6 bases). This CDR3 spans 15 amino acids. Germline CDR1 is SGHVS and CDR2 is FQNEAQ. V was trimmed by 5 bases and J by 4 bases, leaving 16 bases between them. CDR3 nucleotide sequence: TGTGCCAGCAGCATTAGCGGCTATGGTTCAGATACGCAGTATTTT. This gives the protein CASSISGYGSDTQYF.

Concerning this clonotype: A read error may account for a junction end that differs from germline. The rearrangement links TRBV10-3 to TRBJ2-1, with 8 bases matching TRBD1. The CDR3 runs 21 residues. CDR1 is ENHRY and CDR2 is SYGVKD in the germline V gene. This CDR3 reads CAISNPGQALSSIYSHNEQFF. The CDR3 nucleotides read TGTGCCATCAGTAACCCGGGACAGGCCCTCAGTTCGATCTACTCCCACAATGAGCAGTTCTTC.

This rearrangement joins TRBV2 to TRBJ2-1, with 14 bases identical to TRBD2. CDR1 is SNHLY and CDR2 is FYNNEI in the germline V gene. V dropped 4 bases and J dropped 8; count of bases not matched to a gene: 4. The CDR3 is made up of 15 amino acids. In DNA, the CDR3 is TGTGCCAGCAGTGGGACTAGCGGGAGGATCGATGAGCAGTTCTTC. Translating it yields CASSGTSGRIDEQFF.

The rearrangement joins TRBV12-3 or TRBV12-4 to TRBJ1-5, with 11 bases lining up with TRBD1. There are 14 residues in the CDR3. J was trimmed by 7 bases and V by 7 bases; bases with no gene match: 6. Here the CDR3 reads CASTRGTGGQPQHF. Written as DNA, the CDR3 is TGTGCCAGCACCCGGGGGACAGGGGGGCAGCCCCAGCATTTT.

The J gene is TRBJ2-3, the V gene TRBV11-2, with D maybe TRBD2 (6 bases). Germline loops: CDR1 SGHAT, CDR2 FQNNGV. Trimming left V 1 base short and J 5 bases short, with 13 bases between. This CDR3 comprises 15 residues. The CDR3 coding sequence is TGTGCCAGCAGCTTAGGAGTGACTAGTGGAGATACGCAGTATTTT. This codes for CASSLGVTSGDTQYF.

This clonotype was detected only a few times. The CDR3 DNA reads as TGTGCCAGCAGTTCCCAGGGGGGGGCCAATCAGCCCCAGCATTTT. As protein: CASSSQGGANQPQHF. This chain links TRBV27 with TRBJ1-5, with 7 bases that match TRBD1. CDR1 and CDR2 (germline): MNHEY, SMNVEV (reference sequence). The CDR3 extends over 15 amino acids. J gave up 3 bases and V 4 bases, and 6 bases lay outside the gene matches.

This chain connects TRBV6-1 to TRBJ2-1; no definite D call. With 11 bases removed from V and 5 bases from J, the gap between germline ends came to 10 bases. In germline, CDR1 is MNHNS, CDR2 SASEGT. CDR3 size: 11 residues. The CDR3: CAALWDNEQFF. The CDR3 region has the DNA TGTGCCGCCCTTTGGGACAATGAGCAGTTCTTC.

V usage is TRBV29-1 and J usage is TRBJ2-5; 9 bases line up with TRBD2. Germline assignment: CDR1 SQVTM and CDR2 ANQGSEA. The CDR3 loop spans 16 amino acids. V was clipped by 7 bases and J by 2 bases; unmatched bases: 14. In nucleotides, the CDR3 is TGCAGCGCCTTCCATGCAACAGCGGGAGGTCAAGAGACCCAGTACTTC. Its translation: CSAFHATAGGQETQYF.

Only a few counts were recorded for this clonotype. The DNA of the CDR3 is TGTGCCAGCAGCAACCGGGACAGGGGGTTAACCGGGGAGCTGTTTTTT. Its translation: CASSNRDRGLTGELFF. The chain couples TRBV21-1 to TRBJ2-2; the tabulated D call, TRBD1, remains unverified against the DNA. TRBV21-1 is a pseudogene segment. The CDR3 runs to 16 residues.